The T cell receptor (beta chain) described here comes from a study of vaccination and CD4 T cells after COVID-19. The assay that was used to sequence DNA from cultured CD4+ T cells was the Oncomine TCR Beta short-read assay. TCRdb re-derived calls from the PCR reads in MiXCR, one entry per CDR3 protein. The sample holds around 26,000 distinct CDR3 sequences, 50% to 75% seen once. Of note for this clonotype: Its antigen is unknown. The junction shows a germline mismatch at one end, possibly a read error.

Treatment described: approximately 11-day PBMC culture with coronavirus spike peptide pools or control peptides (ViraFEST assay). CDR1 and CDR2 from the germline V gene are KGHSH and LQKENI. There are 20 residues in the CDR3. The specimen sequenced was CD4+ T cells from blood, cultured in vitro. This clonotype was obtained from a human donor who had recovered from COVID-19. This chain connects TRBV18 to TRBJ1-1; D gene uncertain. The chain's CDR3 is CASSPRFTNRAKAPNTEAFF. Written as DNA, the CDR3 is TGCGCCAGCTCACCCAGATTTACCAATAGGGCAAAAGCACCGAACACTGAAGCTTTCTTT.